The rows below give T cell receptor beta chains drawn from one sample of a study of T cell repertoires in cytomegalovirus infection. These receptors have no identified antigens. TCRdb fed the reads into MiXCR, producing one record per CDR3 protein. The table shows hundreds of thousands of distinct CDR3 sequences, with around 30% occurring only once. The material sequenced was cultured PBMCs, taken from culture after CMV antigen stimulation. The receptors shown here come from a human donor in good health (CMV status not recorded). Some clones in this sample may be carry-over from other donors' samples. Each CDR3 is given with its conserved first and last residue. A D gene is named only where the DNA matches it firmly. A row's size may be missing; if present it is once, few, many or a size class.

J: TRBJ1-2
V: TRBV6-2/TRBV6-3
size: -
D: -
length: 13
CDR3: CASSRHSRYGYTF
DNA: TGTGCCAGCAGTCGCCATTCGCGGTATGGCTACACCTTC

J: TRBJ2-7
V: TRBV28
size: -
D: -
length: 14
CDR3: CASSGSGLQYGQYF
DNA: TGTGCCAGCAGTGGTTCCGGGCTCCAATACGGGCAGTACTTC

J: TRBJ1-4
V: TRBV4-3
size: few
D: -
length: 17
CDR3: CASSQDLIGLGDEKLFF
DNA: TGCGCCAGCAGCCAAGATCTTATCGGGTTAGGGGATGAAAAACTGTTTTTT

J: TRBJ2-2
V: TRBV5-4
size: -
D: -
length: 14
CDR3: CASSLAGQTGELFF
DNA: TGTGCCAGCAGCTTGGCAGGGCAAACCGGGGAGCTGTTTTTT

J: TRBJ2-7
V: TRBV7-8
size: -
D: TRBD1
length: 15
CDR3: CASSSPGQGLYEQYF
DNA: TGTGCCAGCAGCTCCCCGGGACAGGGCCTCTACGAGCAGTACTTC

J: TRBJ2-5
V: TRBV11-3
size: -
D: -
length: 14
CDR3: CASSAEGLQETQYF
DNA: TGTGCCAGCAGCGCCGAGGGACTCCAAGAGACCCAGTACTTC

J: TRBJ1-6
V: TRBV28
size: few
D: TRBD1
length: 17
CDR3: CASSHGTGGARNSPLHF
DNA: TGTGCCAGCAGTCACGGAACAGGGGGCGCACGTAATTCACCCCTCCACTTT

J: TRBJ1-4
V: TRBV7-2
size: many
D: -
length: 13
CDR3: CASSPGIREKLFF
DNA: TGTGCCAGCAGCCCCGGTATACGCGAAAAACTGTTTTTT

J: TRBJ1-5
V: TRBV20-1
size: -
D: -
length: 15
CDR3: CSAGRGGGGNQPQHF
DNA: TGCAGTGCCGGGAGGGGGGGGGGGGGCAATCAGCCCCAGCATTTT

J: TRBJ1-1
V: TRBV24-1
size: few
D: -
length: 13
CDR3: CATSYGRNTEAFF
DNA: TGTGCCACCAGTTACGGTCGCAACACTGAAGCTTTCTTT

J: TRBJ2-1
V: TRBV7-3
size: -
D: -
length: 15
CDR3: CASNLRGENYNEQFF
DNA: TGTGCCAGCAACCTAAGGGGGGAAAACTACAATGAGCAGTTCTTC

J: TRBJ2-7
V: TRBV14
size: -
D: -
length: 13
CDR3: CASSRDGPYEQYF
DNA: TGTGCCAGCAGCCGGGACGGTCCCTACGAGCAGTACTTC

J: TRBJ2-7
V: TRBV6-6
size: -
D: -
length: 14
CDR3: CGSCIWGVSYEQYF
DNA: TGTGGCAGCTGTATATGGGGAGTCAGCTACGAGCAGTACTTC

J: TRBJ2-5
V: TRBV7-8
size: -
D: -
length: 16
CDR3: CASSKWGGTSRETQYF
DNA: TGTGCCAGCAGCAAATGGGGCGGGACGTCAAGAGAGACCCAGTACTTC

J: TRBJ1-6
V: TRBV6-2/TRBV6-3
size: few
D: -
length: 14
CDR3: CASSYPRRESPLHF
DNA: TGTGCCAGCAGTTACCCCCGGAGAGAGTCACCCCTCCACTTT

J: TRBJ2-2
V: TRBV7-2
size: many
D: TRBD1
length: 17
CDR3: CASSLLPGQGDTGELFF
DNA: TGTGCCAGCAGCTTACTACCGGGACAGGGGGACACCGGGGAGCTGTTTTTT

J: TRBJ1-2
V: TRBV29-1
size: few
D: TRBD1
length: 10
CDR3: CSVDRDGYTF
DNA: TGCAGCGTCGACAGGGATGGCTACACCTTC

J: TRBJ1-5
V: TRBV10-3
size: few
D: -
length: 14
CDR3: CAISEERSNQPQHF
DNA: TGTGCCATCAGTGAGGAGAGGAGCAATCAGCCCCAGCATTTT

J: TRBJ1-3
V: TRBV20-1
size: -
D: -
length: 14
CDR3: CSARSGYSGNTIYF
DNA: TGCAGTGCCCGATCAGGGTACTCTGGAAACACCATATATTTT

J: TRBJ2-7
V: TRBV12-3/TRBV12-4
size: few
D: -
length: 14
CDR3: CASSQPDGPYEQYF
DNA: TGTGCCAGCAGTCAGCCAGACGGGCCCTACGAGCAGTACTTC

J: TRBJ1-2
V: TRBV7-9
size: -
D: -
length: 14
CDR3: CASSLASFAGGYTF
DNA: TGTGCCAGCAGCTTAGCCTCCTTTGCGGGGGGCTACACCTTC

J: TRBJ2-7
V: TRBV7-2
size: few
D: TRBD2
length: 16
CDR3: CASSRDSLAASYEQYF
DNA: TGTGCCAGCAGCAGAGACTCCCTAGCGGCTTCCTACGAGCAGTACTTC

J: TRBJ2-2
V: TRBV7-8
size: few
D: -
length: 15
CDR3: CASSLVLANTGELFF
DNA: TGTGCCAGCAGCTTGGTTCTAGCCAACACCGGGGAGCTGTTTTTT

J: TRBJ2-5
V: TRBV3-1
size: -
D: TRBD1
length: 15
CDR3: CASSPGTAYRETQYF
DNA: TGTGCCAGCAGCCCCGGGACAGCCTACCGAGAGACCCAGTACTTC

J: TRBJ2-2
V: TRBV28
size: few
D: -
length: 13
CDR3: CASSGRPTGELFF
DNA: TGTGCCAGCAGTGGGCGACCCACCGGGGAGCTGTTTTTT

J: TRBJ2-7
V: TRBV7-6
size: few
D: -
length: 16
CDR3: CASSLRALSASYEQYF
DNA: TGTGCCAGCAGCTTACGAGCTTTATCCGCCTCCTACGAGCAGTACTTC

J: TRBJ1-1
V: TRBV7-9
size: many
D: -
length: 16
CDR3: CASSQGGYRENTEAFF
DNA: TGTGCCAGCAGCCAAGGGGGGTACAGGGAGAACACTGAAGCTTTCTTT

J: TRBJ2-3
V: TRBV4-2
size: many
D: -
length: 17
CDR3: CASSHDPVRGPTDTQYF
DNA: TGTGCCAGCAGCCACGATCCGGTGAGGGGCCCCACAGATACGCAGTATTTT

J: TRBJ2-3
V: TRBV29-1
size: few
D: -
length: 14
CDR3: CSVRGVTGGDTQYF
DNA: TGCAGCGTTCGGGGGGTCACCGGGGGCGATACGCAGTATTTT

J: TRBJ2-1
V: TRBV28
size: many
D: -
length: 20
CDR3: CASSHMNPDLTTGSYNEQFF
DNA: TGTGCCAGCAGTCACATGAACCCCGATTTAACGACAGGCTCCTACAATGAGCAGTTCTTC

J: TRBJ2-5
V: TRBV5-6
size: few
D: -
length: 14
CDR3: CASSRDGAREAQYF
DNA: TGTGCCAGCAGCCGAGACGGCGCGCGCGAGGCCCAGTACTTC

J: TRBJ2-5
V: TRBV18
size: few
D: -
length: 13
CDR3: CASSPRDQETQYF
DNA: TGTGCCAGCTCACCACGGGACCAAGAGACCCAGTACTTC

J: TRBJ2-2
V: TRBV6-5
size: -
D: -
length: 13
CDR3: CAIVVPTTGELFF
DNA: TGTGCCATTGTGGTCCCGACCACCGGGGAGCTGTTTTTT

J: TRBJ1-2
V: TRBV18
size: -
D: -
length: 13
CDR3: CASTPGLGYGYTF
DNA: TGTGCCAGCACCCCGGGGCTCGGCTATGGCTACACCTTC

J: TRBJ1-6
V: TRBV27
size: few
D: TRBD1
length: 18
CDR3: CASSFLVTGGTYNSPLHF
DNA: TGTGCCAGCAGTTTTCTGGTCACAGGGGGCACCTATAATTCACCCCTCCACTTT

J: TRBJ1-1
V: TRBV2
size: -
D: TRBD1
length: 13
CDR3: CASMRGQDTEAFF
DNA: TGTGCCAGCATGAGGGGGCAGGACACTGAAGCTTTCTTT

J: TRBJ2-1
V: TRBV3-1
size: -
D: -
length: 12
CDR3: CASSGNDNEQFF
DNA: TGTGCCAGCAGTGGCAACGACAATGAGCAGTTCTTC

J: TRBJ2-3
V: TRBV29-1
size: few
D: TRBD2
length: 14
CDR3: CSGGGLADTDTQYF
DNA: TGCAGCGGGGGGGGACTAGCGGATACAGATACGCAGTATTTT

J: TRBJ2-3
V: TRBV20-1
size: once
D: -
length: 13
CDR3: CSVRRGSTDTQYF
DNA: TGCAGTGTGAGGCGCGGTAGCACAGATACGCAGTATTTT

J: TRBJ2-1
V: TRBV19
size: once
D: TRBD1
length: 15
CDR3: CASTAQGASYNEQFF
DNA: TGTGCCAGTACCGCACAGGGGGCGAGTTACAATGAGCAGTTCTTC